This T cell receptor beta chain was observed in a study of human T cells and chemical hapten exposure. About the research overall: Across the whole study, which lasted roughly 24 weeks, patients were given diphenylcyclopropenone on the scalp once a week.

This clonotype came up a few times. Its target is not known. Broader study findings: More PT1 expanded TCRs went with higher patch test scores. Relative to control repertoires, expanded TCRs gave rise to significantly more large CDR3 similarity clusters.

TCRdb redid the calling of the RACE reads with MiXCR, one entry per CDR3 protein. The table includes some 42,000 distinct CDR3 sequences, 9.5% to 10% detected once. Described time point: patch test 2, 6 weeks after DPC sensitization. As for treatment: therapeutic diphenylcyclopropenone sensitization with weekly scalp DPC. Total RNA came from unfractionated whole blood. Material: whole blood, obtained in connection with sensitization to the hapten diphenylcyclopropenone (DPC). The TCR was taken from a woman in her 30s with alopecia areata. Some clones in this sample may be carry-over from other donors' samples.

CDR3 in DNA: TGTGCCAGTAGTATAGCCACAGGGTACCCTTCCTACAATGAGCAGTTCTTC. It codes for CASSIATGYPSYNEQFF. This chain connects TRBV19 to TRBJ2-1, with D maybe TRBD1 (6 bases). The CDR3 has 17 residues. Trimming cost V 1 base and J 1 base, with 14 bases left between them. CDR1 is LNHDA and CDR2 is SQIVND in the germline V gene (reference sequence).